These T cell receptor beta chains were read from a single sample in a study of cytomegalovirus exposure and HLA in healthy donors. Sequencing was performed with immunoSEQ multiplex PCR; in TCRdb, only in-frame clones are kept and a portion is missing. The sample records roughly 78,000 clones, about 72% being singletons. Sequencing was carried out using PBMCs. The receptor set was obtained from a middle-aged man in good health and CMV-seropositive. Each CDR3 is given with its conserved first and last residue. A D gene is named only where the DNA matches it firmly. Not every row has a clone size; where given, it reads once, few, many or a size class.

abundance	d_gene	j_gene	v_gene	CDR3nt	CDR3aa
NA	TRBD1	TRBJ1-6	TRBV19	TGTGCCAGTAGTGGACAGGGGCACTCTCATAATTCACCCCTCCACTTT	CASSGQGHSHNSPLHF
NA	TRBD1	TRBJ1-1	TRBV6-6	TGTGCCAGCAGTAGGACAGGGACCAGGACTGAAGCTTTCTTT	CASSRTGTRTEAFF
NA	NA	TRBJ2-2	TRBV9	TGTGCCAGCAGCATAGTTAGCGGCACCGGGGAGCTGTTTTTT	CASSIVSGTGELFF
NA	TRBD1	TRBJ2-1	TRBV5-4	TGTGCCAGCGCTATAGACAGGGGGTTCAATGAGCAGTTCTTC	CASAIDRGFNEQFF
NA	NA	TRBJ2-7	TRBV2	TGTGCCAGCAGTGGGGGCATTGAGCAGTACTTC	CASSGGIEQYF
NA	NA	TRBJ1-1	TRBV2	TGTGCCAGCCGGGTGGGGCGGGGGATGAGGACTGAAGCTTTCTTT	CASRVGRGMRTEAFF
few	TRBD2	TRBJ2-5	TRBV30	TGTGCCTGGAGTTCCTCTGGCGGGGGGGAAAAGACCCAGTACTTC	CAWSSSGGGEKTQYF
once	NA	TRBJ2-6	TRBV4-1	TGCGCCAGCAGCCAAGAGCCGGTGCCAAACGTCCTGACTTTC	CASSQEPVPNVLTF
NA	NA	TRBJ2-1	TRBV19	TGTGCCAGTAGTATAGATGGGGCAGGGGAAAACAATGAGCAGTTCTTC	CASSIDGAGENNEQFF
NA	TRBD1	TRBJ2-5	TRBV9	TGTGCCAGCAGCGTAGCTCCAGGGGGCGGGTCGGAGACCCAGTACTTC	CASSVAPGGGSETQYF
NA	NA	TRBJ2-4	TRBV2	TGTGCCAGCAGTGTTGAGGGCAACATTCAGTACTTC	CASSVEGNIQYF